The rows below give T cell receptor beta chains drawn from one sample of a study of blood T cells in healthy people across ages. TCRdb re-analysed the 5' RACE reads in MiXCR, keeping a single row per CDR3 protein. The table records more than 1.4 million distinct CDR3 sequences, approximately 42% of them present only once. The specimen was blood. The origin of the receptors is a woman between 18 and 30 years old in good health. The CDR3 runs from the conserved cysteine through the conserved F or W. A D gene is named only where the DNA matches it firmly. Expanded clones get a size class; other rows say once, few or many, or leave the size out.

clone size	V gene	D gene	J gene	CDR3 protein	CDR3 DNA
.	TRBV6-6	.	TRBJ2-7	CASSPLSGLYEQYF	TGTGCCAGCAGTCCACTTAGTGGACTCTACGAGCAGTACTTC
.	TRBV18	.	TRBJ2-7	CASSPPAVTEAPYEQYF	TGTGCCAGCTCACCACCGGCTGTGACAGAGGCCCCCTACGAGCAGTACTTC
.	TRBV3-1	TRBD2	TRBJ2-1	CASSQDSSGGRWRNEQFF	TGTGCCAGCAGCCAAGATTCTAGCGGGGGAAGATGGCGCAATGAGCAGTTCTTC
.	TRBV6-5	.	TRBJ1-1	CASNPQGSTEAFF	TGTGCCAGCAACCCACAGGGTAGCACTGAAGCTTTCTTT
.	TRBV15	.	TRBJ2-1	CATRLVDGPVSGLSMLAYIDEQFF	TGTGCCACCAGACTCGTCGATGGCCCCGTCAGTGGTCTGTCGATGCTGGCCTACATCGATGAGCAGTTCTTC
few	TRBV28	TRBD1	TRBJ2-5	CASRVRDRGLLVQYF	TGTGCCAGCAGAGTCCGGGACAGGGGGCTTCTGGTCCAGTACTTC
.	TRBV20-1	.	TRBJ2-1	CSAVKGGGGGNEQFF	TGCAGTGCAGTGAAAGGCGGAGGGGGTGGGAATGAGCAGTTCTTC
.	TRBV9	.	TRBJ2-4	CASSSGAVLDIQYF	TGTGCCAGCAGCTCCGGCGCAGTCTTAGACATTCAGTACTTC
.	TRBV6-1	.	TRBJ2-1	CASSVSSPQQVF	TGTGCCAGCAGTGTCTCTAGCCCCCAGCAGGTCTTC
few	TRBV3-1	TRBD2	TRBJ2-7	CASSQDVLAGNEQYF	TGTGCCAGCAGCCAAGATGTCCTAGCGGGGAACGAGCAGTACTTC
.	TRBV11-2	TRBD2	TRBJ2-3	CASSPGTSGGGGTDTQYF	TGTGCCAGCAGCCCCGGGACTAGCGGAGGAGGGGGCACAGATACGCAGTATTTT
few	TRBV7-2	.	TRBJ2-3	CASSSRPTDTQYF	TGTGCCAGCAGCTCCCGTCCCACAGATACGCAGTATTTT
once	TRBV15	TRBD2	TRBJ2-3	CATSSLRLADSTDTQYF	TGTGCCACCAGCAGTTTGCGACTAGCGGACAGCACAGATACGCAGTATTTT
few	TRBV6-6	.	TRBJ1-1	CASEKRGTEAFF	TGTGCCAGCGAAAAGAGGGGCACTGAAGCTTTCTTT
few	TRBV3-1	.	TRBJ2-1	CASSQIPGVGQFF	TGTGCCAGCAGCCAGATCCCTGGGGTAGGGCAGTTCTTC
.	TRBV5-1	TRBD1	TRBJ1-2	CASSFTGDNGYTF	TGCGCCAGCAGCTTCACAGGGGATAATGGCTACACCTTC
once	TRBV6-1	TRBD1	TRBJ2-7	CASSDDPGGSSYEQYF	TGTGCCAGCAGTGACGATCCAGGGGGCTCATCCTACGAGCAGTACTTC
once	TRBV12-3/TRBV12-4	TRBD2	TRBJ2-5	CAGGGLAGETQYF	TGTGCCGGCGGCGGACTAGCGGGAGAGACCCAGTACTTC
.	TRBV6-5	.	TRBJ2-5	CASSYQDYYQETQYF	TGTGCCAGCAGTTACCAGGACTACTACCAAGAGACCCAGTACTTC
.	TRBV27	.	TRBJ2-3	CASSFGPGSDTQYF	TGTGCCAGCAGTTTTGGTCCGGGGTCAGATACGCAGTATTTT